The 3 T cell receptor beta chains listed next were all sequenced from one sample in a study of T cell repertoires in cytomegalovirus infection. TCRdb processed the reads anew with MiXCR; each CDR3 protein has one entry. This sample has around 310,000 distinct CDR3 sequences, with under 20% found just once. Sequencing was carried out using PBMCs. The receptor source for this set is a human donor in good health (CMV status not recorded). Some clones in this sample may be carry-over from other donors' samples.

V usage is TRBV4-1 and J usage is TRBJ1-1; D is uncertain. The CDR3 is made up of 12 amino acids. V was trimmed by 0 bases and J by 4 bases, leaving 3 bases between them. Germline assignment: CDR1 MGHRA and CDR2 YSYEKL. This chain's CDR3 is CASSQDTTEAFF. The CDR3 nucleotides read TGCGCCAGCAGCCAAGATACCACTGAAGCTTTCTTT.

This clonotype has a count of ten or more. The chain joins TRBV7-9 to TRBJ2-7; possible D gene TRBD2, 6 bases. Per the germline V gene, CDR1 is SEHNR and CDR2 is FQNEAQ (reference sequence). This CDR3 is built from 14 residues. The ends were cut back, 8 bases at V and 5 bases at J, with 19 bases in the middle. The CDR3 loop is CASRPGGSLHEQYF. DNA for the CDR3: TGTGCCAGCCGGCCCGGGGGATCACTCCACGAGCAGTACTTC.

This clonotype appeared a few times. The chain has TRBV28 and TRBJ1-2, with TRBD1 matching 11 bases. Germline V gives CDR1 MDHEN, CDR2 SYDVKM. The CDR3 length is 16 residues. V lost 6 bases and J lost 6; bases outside the gene matches: 12. CDR3 sequence: CASSQDRGLRLNGYTF. CDR3 DNA: TGTGCCAGCAGCCAGGACAGGGGGCTGAGGTTGAATGGCTACACCTTC.